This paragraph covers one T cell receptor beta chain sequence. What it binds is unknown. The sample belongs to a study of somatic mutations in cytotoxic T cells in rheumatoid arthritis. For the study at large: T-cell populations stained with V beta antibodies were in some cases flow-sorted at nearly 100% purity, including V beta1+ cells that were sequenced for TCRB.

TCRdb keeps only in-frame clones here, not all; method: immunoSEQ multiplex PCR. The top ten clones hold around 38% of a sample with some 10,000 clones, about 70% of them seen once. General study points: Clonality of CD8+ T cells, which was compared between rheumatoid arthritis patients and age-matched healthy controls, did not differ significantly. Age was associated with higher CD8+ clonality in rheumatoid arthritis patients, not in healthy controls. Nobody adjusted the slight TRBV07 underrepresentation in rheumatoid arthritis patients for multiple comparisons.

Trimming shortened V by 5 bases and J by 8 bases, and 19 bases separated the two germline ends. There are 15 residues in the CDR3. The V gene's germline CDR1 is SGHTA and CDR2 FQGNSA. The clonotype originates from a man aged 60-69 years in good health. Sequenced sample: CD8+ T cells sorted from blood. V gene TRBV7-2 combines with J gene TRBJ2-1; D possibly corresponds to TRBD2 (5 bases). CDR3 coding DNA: TGTGCCAGCAGCCGAAGGGCTGCTGCGGGCGATGAGCAGTTCTTC. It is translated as CASSRRAAAGDEQFF.